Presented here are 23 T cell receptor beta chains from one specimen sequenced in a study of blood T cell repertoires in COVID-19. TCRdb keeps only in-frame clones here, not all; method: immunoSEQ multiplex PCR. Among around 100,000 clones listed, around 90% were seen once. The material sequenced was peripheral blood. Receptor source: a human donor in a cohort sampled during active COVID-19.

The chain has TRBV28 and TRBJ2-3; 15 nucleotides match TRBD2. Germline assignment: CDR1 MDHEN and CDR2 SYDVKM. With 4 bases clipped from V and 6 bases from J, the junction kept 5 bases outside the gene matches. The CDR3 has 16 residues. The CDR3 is CASSSGLAGGWDTQYF. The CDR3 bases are TGTGCCAGCAGTTCGGGACTAGCGGGAGGCTGGGATACGCAGTATTTT.

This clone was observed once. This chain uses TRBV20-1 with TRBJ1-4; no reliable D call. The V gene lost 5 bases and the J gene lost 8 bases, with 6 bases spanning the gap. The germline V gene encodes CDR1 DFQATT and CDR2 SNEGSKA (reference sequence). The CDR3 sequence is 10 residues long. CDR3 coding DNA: TGCAGTGCTGAGATGGAAAAACTGTTTTTT. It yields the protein CSAEMEKLFF.

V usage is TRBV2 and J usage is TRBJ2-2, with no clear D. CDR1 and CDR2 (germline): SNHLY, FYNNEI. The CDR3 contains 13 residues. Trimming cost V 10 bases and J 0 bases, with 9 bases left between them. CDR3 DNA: TGTGCCAACCGGTTTTCGAACACCGGGGAGCTGTTTTTT. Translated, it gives CANRFSNTGELFF. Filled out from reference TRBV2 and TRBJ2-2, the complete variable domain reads EPEVTQTPSHQVTQMGQEVILRCVPISNHLYFYWYRQILGQKVEFLVSFYNNEISEKSEIFDDQFSVERPDGSNFTLKIRSTKLEDSAMYFCANRFSNTGELFFGEGSRLTVL.

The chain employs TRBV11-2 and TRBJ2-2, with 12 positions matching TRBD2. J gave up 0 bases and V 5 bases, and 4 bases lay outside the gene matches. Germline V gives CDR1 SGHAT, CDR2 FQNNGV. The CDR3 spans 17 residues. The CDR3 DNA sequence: TGTGCCAGCAGCATCACTAGCGGGGGGTCGAACACCGGGGAGCTGTTTTTT. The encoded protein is CASSITSGGSNTGELFF.

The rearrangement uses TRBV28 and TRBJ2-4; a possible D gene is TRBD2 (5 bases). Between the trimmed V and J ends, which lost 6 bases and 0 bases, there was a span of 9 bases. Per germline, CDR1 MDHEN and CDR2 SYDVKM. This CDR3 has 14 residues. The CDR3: CASRFGVAKNIQYF. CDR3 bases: TGTGCCAGCAGATTCGGGGTAGCCAAAAACATTCAGTACTTC.

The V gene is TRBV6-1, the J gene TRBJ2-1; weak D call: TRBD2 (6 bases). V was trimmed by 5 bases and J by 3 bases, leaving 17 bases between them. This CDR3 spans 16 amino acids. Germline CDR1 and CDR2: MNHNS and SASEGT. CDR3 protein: CASSQVAEGFYNEQFF. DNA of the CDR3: TGTGCCAGCAGTCAAGTAGCGGAGGGGTTCTACAATGAGCAGTTCTTC.

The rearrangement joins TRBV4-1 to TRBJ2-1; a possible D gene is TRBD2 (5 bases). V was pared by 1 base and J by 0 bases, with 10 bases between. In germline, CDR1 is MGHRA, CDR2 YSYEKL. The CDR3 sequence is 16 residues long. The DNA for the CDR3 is TGCGCCAGCAGCCAAGTACGAGGGAGCTCCTACAATGAGCAGTTCTTC. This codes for CASSQVRGSSYNEQFF.

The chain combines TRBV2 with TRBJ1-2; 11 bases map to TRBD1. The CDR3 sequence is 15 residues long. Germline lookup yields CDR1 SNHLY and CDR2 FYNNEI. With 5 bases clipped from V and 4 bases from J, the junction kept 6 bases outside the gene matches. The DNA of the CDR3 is TGTGCCAGCAGTTACGGACAGGGGGCAGGCTATGGCTACACCTTC. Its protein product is CASSYGQGAGYGYTF.

CDR3 bases: TGTGCCAGCAGCTTAGCGGGAGTTGATACGCAGTATTTT. Encoded protein: CASSLAGVDTQYF. The chain employs TRBV7-9 and TRBJ2-3; TRBD2 is a possible D gene (5 bases). V was clipped by 0 bases and J by 6 bases, with 7 bases between them. The V gene's germline CDR1 is SEHNR and CDR2 FQNEAQ (reference sequence). The CDR3 loop spans 13 amino acids.

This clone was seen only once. The CDR3 sequence is CASSYDYNNEQFF. CDR3 coding DNA: TGTGCCAGCAGTTACGATTACAACAATGAGCAGTTCTTC. The chain has TRBV6-5 and TRBJ2-1, with D unclear. Trimming stripped 2 bases from V and 5 bases from J, with 7 bases between. Germline loops: CDR1 MNHEY, CDR2 SVGAGI. The CDR3 contains 13 residues.

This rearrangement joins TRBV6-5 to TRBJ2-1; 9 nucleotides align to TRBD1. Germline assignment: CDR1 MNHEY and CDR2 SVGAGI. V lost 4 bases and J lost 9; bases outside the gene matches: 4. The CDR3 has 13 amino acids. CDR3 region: CASSWDRAGEQFF. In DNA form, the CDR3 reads TGTGCCAGCAGTTGGGACAGGGCTGGTGAGCAGTTCTTC.

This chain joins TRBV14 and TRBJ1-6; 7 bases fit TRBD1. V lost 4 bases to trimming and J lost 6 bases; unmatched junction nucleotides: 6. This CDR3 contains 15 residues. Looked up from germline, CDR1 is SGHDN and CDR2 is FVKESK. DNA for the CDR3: TGTGCCAGCAGCCGGGACAGAAGATTTAATTCACCCCTCCACTTT. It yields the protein CASSRDRRFNSPLHF.

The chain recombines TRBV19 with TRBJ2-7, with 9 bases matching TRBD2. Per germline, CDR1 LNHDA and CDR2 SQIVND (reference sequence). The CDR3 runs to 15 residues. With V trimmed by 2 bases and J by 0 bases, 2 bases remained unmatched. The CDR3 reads CASSISSGSSYEQYF. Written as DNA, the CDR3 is TGTGCCAGTAGTATAAGTAGCGGGAGCTCCTACGAGCAGTACTTC.

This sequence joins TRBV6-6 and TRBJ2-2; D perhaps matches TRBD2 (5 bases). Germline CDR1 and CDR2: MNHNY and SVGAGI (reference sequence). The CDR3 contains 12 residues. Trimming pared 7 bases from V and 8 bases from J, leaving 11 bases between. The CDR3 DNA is TGTGCCAGCACCTACCGGGGAGGGGAGCTGTTTTTT. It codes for CASTYRGGELFF.

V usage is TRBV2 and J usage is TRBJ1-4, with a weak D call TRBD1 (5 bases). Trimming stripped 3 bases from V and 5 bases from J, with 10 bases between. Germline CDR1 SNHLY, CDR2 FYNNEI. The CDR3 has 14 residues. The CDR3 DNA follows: TGTGCCAGCAGTGACAGGGATCGGAATGAAAAACTGTTTTTT. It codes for CASSDRDRNEKLFF.

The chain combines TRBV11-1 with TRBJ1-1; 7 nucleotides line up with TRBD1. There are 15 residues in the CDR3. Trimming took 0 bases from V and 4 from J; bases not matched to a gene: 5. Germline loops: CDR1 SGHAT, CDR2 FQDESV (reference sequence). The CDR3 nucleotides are TGTGCCAGCAGCTTAGCAGGGGGCGCGAGCACTGAAGCTTTCTTT. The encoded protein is CASSLAGGASTEAFF.

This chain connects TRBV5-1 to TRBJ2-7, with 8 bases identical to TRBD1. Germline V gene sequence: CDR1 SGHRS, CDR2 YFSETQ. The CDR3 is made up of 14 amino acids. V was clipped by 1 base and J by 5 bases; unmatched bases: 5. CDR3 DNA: TGCGCCAGCAGCTTGTTCAGGGGGCCCAACGAGCAGTACTTC. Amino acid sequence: CASSLFRGPNEQYF.

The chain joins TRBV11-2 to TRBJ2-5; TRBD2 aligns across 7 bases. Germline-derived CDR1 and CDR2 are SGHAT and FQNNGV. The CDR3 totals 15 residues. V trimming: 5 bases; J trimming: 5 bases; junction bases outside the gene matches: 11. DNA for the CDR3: TGTGCCAGCAGCCATTGGACGGGGGGTGGGGAGACCCAGTACTTC. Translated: CASSHWTGGGETQYF.

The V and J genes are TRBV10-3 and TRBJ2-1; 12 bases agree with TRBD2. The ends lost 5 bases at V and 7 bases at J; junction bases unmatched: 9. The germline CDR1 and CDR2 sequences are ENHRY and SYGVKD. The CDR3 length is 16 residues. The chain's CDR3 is CAISSPGLAGVNEQFF. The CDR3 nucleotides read TGTGCCATCAGTTCCCCGGGACTAGCGGGTGTTAATGAGCAGTTCTTC.

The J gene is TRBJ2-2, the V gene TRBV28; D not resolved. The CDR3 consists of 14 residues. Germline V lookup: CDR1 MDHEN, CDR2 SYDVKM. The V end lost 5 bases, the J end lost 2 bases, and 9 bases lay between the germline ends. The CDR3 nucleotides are TGTGCCAGCAGTACACGAATTAACACCGGGGAGCTGTTTTTT. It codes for CASSTRINTGELFF. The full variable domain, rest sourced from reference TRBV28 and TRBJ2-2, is DVKVTQSSRYLVKRTGEKVFLECVQDMDHENMFWYRQDPGLGLRLIYFSYDVKMKEKGDIPEGYSVSREKKERFSLILESASTNQTSMYLCASSTRINTGELFFGEGSRLTVL.

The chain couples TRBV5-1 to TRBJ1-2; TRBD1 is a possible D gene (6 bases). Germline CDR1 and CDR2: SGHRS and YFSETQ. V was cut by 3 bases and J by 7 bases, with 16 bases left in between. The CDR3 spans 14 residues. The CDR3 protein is CASSYDRRAFGYTF. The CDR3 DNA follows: TGCGCCAGCAGCTACGACAGGCGGGCTTTTGGCTACACCTTC.

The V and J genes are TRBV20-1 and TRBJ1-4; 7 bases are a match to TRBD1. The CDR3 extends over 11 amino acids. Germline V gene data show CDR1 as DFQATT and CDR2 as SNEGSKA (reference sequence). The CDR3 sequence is CRGGGGEKLFF. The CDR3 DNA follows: TGCAGGGGTGGAGGGGGCGAAAAACTGTTTTTT.

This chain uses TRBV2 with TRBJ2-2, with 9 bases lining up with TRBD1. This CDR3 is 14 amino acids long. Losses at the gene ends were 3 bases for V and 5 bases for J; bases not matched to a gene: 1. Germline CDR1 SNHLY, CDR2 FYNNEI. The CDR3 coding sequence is TGTGCCAGCAGTGAGACAGGGGGAACCGGGGAGCTGTTTTTT. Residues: CASSETGGTGELFF.